These T cell receptor beta chains were read from a single sample in a study of OX40 agonist ivuxolimab in advanced cancers. Clones were sequenced by immunoSEQ multiplex PCR, and TCRdb holds only the in-frame ones, with some missing. Of around 15,000 clones in the sample, about 86% were seen once. Sequences were derived from CD4+ or CD8+ T cells sorted from blood, sampled in a trial of the OX40 agonist ivuxolimab. The receptors here all came from an adult with an advanced solid tumor such as melanoma, head and neck, liver or kidney cancer. Both conserved end residues are part of each CDR3.

V,CDR3
TRBV18,CASSPQSRDSNQPQHF
TRBV7-9,CASSKISSGAGTQYF
TRBV18,CASSPTGNYGYTF
TRBV27,CASSLLGESFTDTQYF
TRBV4-2,CASSQPSTGVIATNEKLFF
TRBV27,CASSLGGARIMNTEAFF
TRBV6-6,CASSHGTSDYEQYF
TRBV6-1,CASSEGRTEHF
TRBV10-3,CANGGDNQPQHF
TRBV5-4,CASSSQETQYF